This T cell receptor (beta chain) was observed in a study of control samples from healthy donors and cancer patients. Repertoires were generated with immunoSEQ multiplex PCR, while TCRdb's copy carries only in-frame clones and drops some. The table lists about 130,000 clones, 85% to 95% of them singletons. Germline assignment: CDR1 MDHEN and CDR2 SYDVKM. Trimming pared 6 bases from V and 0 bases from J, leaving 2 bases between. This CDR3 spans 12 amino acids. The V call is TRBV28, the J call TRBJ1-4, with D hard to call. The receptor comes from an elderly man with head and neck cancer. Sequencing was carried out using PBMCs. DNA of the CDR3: TGTGCCAGCAGGACAACTAATGAAAAACTGTTTTTT. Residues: CASRTTNEKLFF.